This section outlines one TCR beta chain sequence together with its context. The length of the CDR3 is 15 residues. CDR1 and CDR2 (germline): MNHEY, SVGAGI. With V trimmed by 6 bases and J by 7 bases, 7 bases remained unmatched. These data belong to a study of cytomegalovirus exposure and HLA in healthy donors. Amplification used 60 Vbeta primers and 13 Jbeta primers. Repertoires were generated with immunoSEQ multiplex PCR, while TCRdb's copy carries only in-frame clones and drops some. This table has 250,000 to 350,000 clones, 80% appearing once. The chain is built from TRBV6-5 and TRBJ2-1; 12 bases match TRBD2. This TCR was sampled from a girl aged 2-10 years in good health and CMV-seronegative. The specimen was PBMCs. The CDR3 DNA sequence: TGTGCCAGCAGAAGACTAGCGGGAGACGGGAATGAGCAGTTCTTC. Translated: CASRRLAGDGNEQFF.